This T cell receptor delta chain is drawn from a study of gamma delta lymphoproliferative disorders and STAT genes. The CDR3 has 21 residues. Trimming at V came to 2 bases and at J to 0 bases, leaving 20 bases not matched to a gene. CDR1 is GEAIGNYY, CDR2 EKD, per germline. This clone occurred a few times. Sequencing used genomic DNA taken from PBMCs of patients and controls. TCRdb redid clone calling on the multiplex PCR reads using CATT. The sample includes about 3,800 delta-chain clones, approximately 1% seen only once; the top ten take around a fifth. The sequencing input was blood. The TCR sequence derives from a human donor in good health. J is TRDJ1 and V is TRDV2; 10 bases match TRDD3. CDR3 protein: CACDMRLEGLLGDSYTDKLIF. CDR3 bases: TGTGCCTGTGACATGCGGCTTGAGGGGCTACTGGGGGATTCGTACACCGATAAACTCATCTTT.